The next 9 T cell receptor beta chains were all read from a single sample in a study of neurological immune-mediated disorders. TCRdb independently ran MiXCR on the 5' RACE reads; one entry per CDR3 protein. This sample has over 55,000 distinct CDR3 sequences; about 10% occur once, and the top ten carry less than 8%. Time point described: longitudinal time-point 1 (baseline). Sequencing used PBMCs. The receptor set was obtained from a male donor with HTLV-1-associated myelopathy (HAM/TSP).

The sample holds many counts of this clonotype. The rearrangement uses TRBV12-3 or TRBV12-4 and TRBJ1-6; D uncertain. V lost 1 base and J lost 9, with 13 bases in between. This CDR3 is 15 amino acids long. CDR3 region: CASSLGTGGGSPLHF. DNA of the CDR3: TGTGCCAGCAGTTTAGGGACCGGAGGTGGTTCACCCCTCCACTTT.

This clonotype was seen a few times. In DNA form, the CDR3 reads TGTGCCAGCAGCCATTCGACGGGGAATCAGCCCCAGCATTTT. Its translation is CASSHSTGNQPQHF. This sequence joins TRBV5-6 and TRBJ1-5; unclear D gene. CDR1 and CDR2 (germline): SGHDT, YYEEEE. This CDR3 is 14 amino acids long. The V end lost 4 bases, the J end lost 4 bases, and 12 bases lay between the germline ends.

There are many counts of this clonotype. The V call is TRBV12-3 or TRBV12-4, the J call TRBJ2-7; the match to TRBD1 covers 9 bases. V was clipped by 7 bases and J by 5 bases; unmatched bases: 9. The CDR3 length is 14 residues. The DNA for the CDR3 is TGTGCCAGCATGGGTGGGACAGGGTACCACGAGCAGTACTTC. It codes for CASMGGTGYHEQYF.

This clonotype was detected ten times or more. This chain uses TRBV15 with TRBJ2-7, with no clear D. Per the germline V gene, CDR1 is LNHNV and CDR2 is YYDKDF (reference sequence). V lost 5 bases and J lost 9, with 14 bases in between. This CDR3 has 12 residues. The chain's CDR3 is CATSDNTLGQYF. The DNA for the CDR3 is TGTGCCACCAGCGACAACACCCTGGGGCAGTACTTC.

This clonotype was found many times. The CDR3 reads CASSSLPAHQREKLFF. CDR3 coding DNA: TGTGCCAGCAGCTCCTTACCGGCCCATCAACGGGAAAAACTGTTTTTT. This sequence joins TRBV7-6 and TRBJ1-4, with D unresolved. The ends were cut back, 4 bases at V and 8 bases at J, with 20 bases in the middle. The CDR3 consists of 16 residues. Germline V gene data show CDR1 as SGHVS and CDR2 as FNYEAQ.

At least ten counts were recorded for this clonotype. This rearrangement joins TRBV7-2 to TRBJ2-7; 7 bases are a match to TRBD1. V lost 1 base to trimming and J lost 3 bases; unmatched junction nucleotides: 6. Germline V gene lookup returns CDR1 SGHTA and CDR2 FQGNSA. The CDR3 has 15 amino acids. The CDR3 DNA is TGTGCCAGCAGCTTAGAGGGGGCCAGGAACTACGAGCAGTACTTC. This encodes CASSLEGARNYEQYF. Based on the CDR3 plus reference TRBV7-2 and TRBJ2-7, the full variable domain is GAGVSQSPSNKVTEKGKDVELRCDPISGHTALYWYRQSLGQGLEFLIYFQGNSAPDKSGLPSDRFSAERTGGSVSTLTIQRTQQEDSAVYLCASSLEGARNYEQYFGPGTRLTVT.

This clonotype occurred many times. The rearrangement joins TRBV6-2 or TRBV6-3 to TRBJ2-2, with D unclear. CDR1 is MNHEY, CDR2 SVGEGT, per germline. The CDR3 runs to 14 residues. V lost 3 bases and J lost 1, with 6 bases in between. CDR3 region: CASSYTRNTGELFF. The CDR3 bases are TGTGCCAGCAGTTATACAAGGAACACCGGGGAGCTGTTTTTT.

Many counts were recorded for this clonotype. The rearrangement links TRBV2 to TRBJ1-6; 9 nucleotides line up with TRBD1. The CDR3 runs to 14 residues. Germline lookup yields CDR1 SNHLY and CDR2 FYNNEI. Trimming took 5 bases from V and 9 from J; bases not matched to a gene: 5. Written as DNA, the CDR3 is TGTGCCAGCAGTCCGGGACAGGGTCGTTCACCCCTCCACTTT. Translated: CASSPGQGRSPLHF.

This clonotype was counted at least ten times. The V gene is TRBV5-1, the J gene TRBJ2-3; 8 bases agree with TRBD2. The V gene's germline CDR1 is SGHRS and CDR2 YFSETQ. The CDR3 contains 15 residues. V was clipped by 1 base and J by 3 bases; unmatched bases: 4. CDR3: CASSLRTSFTDTQYF. Here the CDR3 DNA reads TGCGCCAGCAGCTTGCGGACTAGCTTTACAGATACGCAGTATTTT.